The clone carrying this T cell receptor beta chain came up a few times. Its target is unknown. The data belong to a study of CD8 T cells in ankylosing spondylitis. Study-level findings and limits: Within ankylosing spondylitis blood, a TCR beta motif made up of seven or eight highly homologous variants appeared to be characteristic. Disease-associated clones were CD8+ and fairly uncommon in peripheral blood.

Using quantitative 5'-RACE with molecular barcodes, the authors made TCR beta libraries. TCRdb processed the 5' RACE reads anew with MiXCR; each CDR3 protein has one entry. The table records some 300,000 distinct CDR3 sequences, less than 25% of them present only once. Germline CDR1 is SEHNR and CDR2 is FQNEAQ (reference sequence). There are 12 residues in the CDR3. The ends were cut back, 2 bases at V and 6 bases at J, with 8 bases in the middle. The clonotype was recovered from a female donor with ankylosing spondylitis or in good health (not recorded which). Sequencing input: blood, either unsorted or a sorted T cell fraction (not recorded which). V gene TRBV7-9 combines with J gene TRBJ2-7; no reliable D call. Written as DNA, the CDR3 is TGTGCCAGCAGCTTATTCGCCGGCGAGCAGTACTTC. It translates to CASSLFAGEQYF. Filled out from reference TRBV7-9 and TRBJ2-7, the complete variable domain reads DTGVSQNPRHKITKRGQNVTFRCDPISEHNRLYWYRQTLGQGPEFLTYFQNEAQLEKSRLLSDRFSAERPKGSFSTLEIQRTEQGDSAMYLCASSLFAGEQYFGPGTRLTVT.